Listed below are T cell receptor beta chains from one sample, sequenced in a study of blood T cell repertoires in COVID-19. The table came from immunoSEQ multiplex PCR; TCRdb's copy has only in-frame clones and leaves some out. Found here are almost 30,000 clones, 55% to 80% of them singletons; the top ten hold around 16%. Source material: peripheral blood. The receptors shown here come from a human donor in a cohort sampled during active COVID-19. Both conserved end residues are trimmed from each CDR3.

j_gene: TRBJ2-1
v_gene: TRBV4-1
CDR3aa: ASSQAEGGNNEQF

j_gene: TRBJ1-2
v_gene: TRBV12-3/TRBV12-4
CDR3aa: ASTPDRYYGYT

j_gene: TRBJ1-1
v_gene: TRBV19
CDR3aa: ASSSGAGLNTEAF

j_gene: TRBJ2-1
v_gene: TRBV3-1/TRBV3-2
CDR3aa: ASSLAGEVGEQF

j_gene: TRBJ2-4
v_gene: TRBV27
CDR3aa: ASRAGARNIQY

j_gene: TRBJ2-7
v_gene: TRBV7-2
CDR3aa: ASSLDRTYEQY

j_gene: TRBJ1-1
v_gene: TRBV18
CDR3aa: ASSPQGEGEAF

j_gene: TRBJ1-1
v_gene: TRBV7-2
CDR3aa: ASSLGQAKTEAF

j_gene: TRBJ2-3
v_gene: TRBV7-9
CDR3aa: ASSPPLSGATDTQY

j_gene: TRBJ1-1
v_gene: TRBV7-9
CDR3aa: ASSTRGITTEAF

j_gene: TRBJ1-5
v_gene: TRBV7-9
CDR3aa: ASSSPGPNQPQH

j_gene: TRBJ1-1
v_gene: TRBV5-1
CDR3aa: ASSLASENTEAF

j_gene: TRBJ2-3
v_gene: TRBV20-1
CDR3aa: SASSKLLAGGTDTQY

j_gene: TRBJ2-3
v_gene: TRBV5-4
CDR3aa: ASSLSGGATDTQY

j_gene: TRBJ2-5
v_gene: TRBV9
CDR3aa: ASSVDGTPKETQY

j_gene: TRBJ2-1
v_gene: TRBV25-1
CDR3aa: ASSWEGDYNEQF

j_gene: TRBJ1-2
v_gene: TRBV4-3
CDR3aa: ASSQSRGSNYGYT

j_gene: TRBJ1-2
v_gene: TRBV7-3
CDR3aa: ASTHRGLNPNYGYT

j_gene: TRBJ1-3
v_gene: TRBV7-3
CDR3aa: ASSLDSSSSGNTIY

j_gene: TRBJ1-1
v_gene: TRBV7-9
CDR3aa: ASSRREWNTEAF

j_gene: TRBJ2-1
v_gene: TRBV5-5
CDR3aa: ASSRDRDEQF

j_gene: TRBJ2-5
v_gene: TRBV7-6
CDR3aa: ASSLFSASGYQETQY

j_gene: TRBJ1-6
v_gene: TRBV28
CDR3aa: ASKGTGYSPLH

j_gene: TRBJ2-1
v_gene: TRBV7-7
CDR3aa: ASSLNSGYNNEQF

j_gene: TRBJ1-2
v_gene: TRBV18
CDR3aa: ASSPGTQLGGYT

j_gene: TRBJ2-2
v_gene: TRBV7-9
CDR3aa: ASSLSGGGTGELF

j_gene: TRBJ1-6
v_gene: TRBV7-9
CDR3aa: ASSLTLTGGYYNSPLH

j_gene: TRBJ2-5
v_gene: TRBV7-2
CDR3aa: ASSLRTSGRETQY

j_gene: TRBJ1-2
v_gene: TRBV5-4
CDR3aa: ASTWPGGGYT

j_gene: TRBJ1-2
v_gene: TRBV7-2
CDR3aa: ASSLTDRLVYGYT

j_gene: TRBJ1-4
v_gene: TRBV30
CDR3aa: AWSRDRTATNEKLF